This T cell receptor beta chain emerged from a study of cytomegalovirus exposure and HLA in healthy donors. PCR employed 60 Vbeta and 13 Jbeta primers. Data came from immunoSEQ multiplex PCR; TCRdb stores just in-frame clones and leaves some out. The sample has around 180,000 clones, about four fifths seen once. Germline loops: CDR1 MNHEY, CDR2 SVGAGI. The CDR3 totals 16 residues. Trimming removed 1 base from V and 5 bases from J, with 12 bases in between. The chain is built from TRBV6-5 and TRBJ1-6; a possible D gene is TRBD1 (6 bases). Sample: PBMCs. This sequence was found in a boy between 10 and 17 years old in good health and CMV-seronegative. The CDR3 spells CASSYLTGIDNSPLHF. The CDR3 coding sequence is TGTGCCAGCAGTTACTTAACAGGGATCGATAATTCACCCCTCCACTTT.